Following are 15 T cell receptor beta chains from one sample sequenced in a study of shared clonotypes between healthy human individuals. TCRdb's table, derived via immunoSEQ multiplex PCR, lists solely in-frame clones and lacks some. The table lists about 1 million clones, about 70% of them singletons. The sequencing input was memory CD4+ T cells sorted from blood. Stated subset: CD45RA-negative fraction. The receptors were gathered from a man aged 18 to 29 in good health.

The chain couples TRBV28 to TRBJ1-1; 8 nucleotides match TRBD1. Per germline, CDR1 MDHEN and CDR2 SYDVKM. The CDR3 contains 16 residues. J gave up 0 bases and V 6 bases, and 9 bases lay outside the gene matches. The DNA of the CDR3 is TGTGCCAGCAGACCCAGGGGGCGGACGGTGAACACTGAAGCTTTCTTT. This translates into CASRPRGRTVNTEAFF.

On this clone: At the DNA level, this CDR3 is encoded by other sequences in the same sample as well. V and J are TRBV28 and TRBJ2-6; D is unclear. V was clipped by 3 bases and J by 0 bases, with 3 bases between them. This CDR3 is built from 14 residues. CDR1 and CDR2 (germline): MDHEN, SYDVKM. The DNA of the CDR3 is TGTGCCAGCAGTTTTCGCTCTGGGGCCAACGTCCTGACTTTC. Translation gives CASSFRSGANVLTF.

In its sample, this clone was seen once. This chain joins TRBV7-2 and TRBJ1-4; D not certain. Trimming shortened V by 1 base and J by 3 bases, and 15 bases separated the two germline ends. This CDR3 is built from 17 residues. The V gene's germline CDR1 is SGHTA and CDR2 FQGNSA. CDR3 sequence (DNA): TGTGCCAGCAGCTTAGTGGGGATAGGGAATGCTAATGAAAAACTGTTTTTT. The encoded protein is CASSLVGIGNANEKLFF.

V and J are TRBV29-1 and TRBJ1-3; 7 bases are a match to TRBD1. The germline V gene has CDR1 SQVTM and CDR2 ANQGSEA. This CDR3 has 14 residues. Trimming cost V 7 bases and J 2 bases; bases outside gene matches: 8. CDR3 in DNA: TGCAGCGCCCAAACGACAGGGACTGGAAACACCATATATTTT. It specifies CSAQTTGTGNTIYF.

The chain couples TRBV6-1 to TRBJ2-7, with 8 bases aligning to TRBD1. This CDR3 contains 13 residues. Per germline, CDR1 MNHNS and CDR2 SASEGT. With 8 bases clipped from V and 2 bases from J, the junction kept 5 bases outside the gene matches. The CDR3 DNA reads TGTGCCAGCCGACCGGGACAGGCCTACGAGCAGTACTTC. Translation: CASRPGQAYEQYF.

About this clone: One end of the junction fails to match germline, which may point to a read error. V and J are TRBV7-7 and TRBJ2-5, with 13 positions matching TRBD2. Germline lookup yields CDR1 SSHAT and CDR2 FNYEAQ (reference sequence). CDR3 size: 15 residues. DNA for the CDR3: TGTGCTAGCAGCTTAAGCGGTGGGACTAGCGGGGTTCAGTACTTC. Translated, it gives CASSLSGGTSGVQYF.

The CDR3 coding sequence is TGTGCCAGCAGTCGAGAGGGTGGCCCCTACAATGAGCAGTTCTTC. Protein product: CASSREGGPYNEQFF. The gene calls are TRBV5-4 and TRBJ2-1; TRBD2 might be the D (5 bases). V lost 5 bases, J lost 2 bases, and 14 bases lay in between. The CDR3 length is 15 residues. Germline V lookup: CDR1 SGHNT, CDR2 YYREEE (reference sequence).

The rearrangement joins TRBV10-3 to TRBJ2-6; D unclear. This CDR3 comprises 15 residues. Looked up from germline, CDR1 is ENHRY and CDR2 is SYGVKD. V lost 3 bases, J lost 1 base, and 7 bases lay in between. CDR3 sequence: CAISDHMSGANVLTF. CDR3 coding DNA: TGTGCCATCAGTGACCACATGTCTGGGGCCAACGTCCTGACTTTC.

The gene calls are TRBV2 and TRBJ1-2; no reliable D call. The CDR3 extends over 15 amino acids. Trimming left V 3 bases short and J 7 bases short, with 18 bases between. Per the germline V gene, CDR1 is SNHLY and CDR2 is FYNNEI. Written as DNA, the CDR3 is TGTGCCAGCAGTGAGGTTCGGGCAGTGCCTCGTGGCTACACCTTC. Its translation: CASSEVRAVPRGYTF.

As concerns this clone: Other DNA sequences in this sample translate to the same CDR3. CDR3 DNA sequence: TGCGCCAGCAGTGAGCAGGGACAGGGGTATGGCTACACCTTC. Amino acids: CASSEQGQGYGYTF. The V and J genes are TRBV10-2 and TRBJ1-2; 10 bases map to TRBD1. V shed 2 bases, J shed 5 bases, and the junction held 2 bases outside the gene matches. The CDR3 spans 14 residues. Germline CDR1 and CDR2: WSHSY and SAAADI.

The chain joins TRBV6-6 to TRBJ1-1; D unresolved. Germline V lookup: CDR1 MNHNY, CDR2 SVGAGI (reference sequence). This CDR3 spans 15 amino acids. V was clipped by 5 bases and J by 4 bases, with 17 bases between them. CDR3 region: CASSRASQAGTEAFF. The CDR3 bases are TGTGCCAGCAGTCGGGCCTCACAAGCGGGCACTGAAGCTTTCTTT.

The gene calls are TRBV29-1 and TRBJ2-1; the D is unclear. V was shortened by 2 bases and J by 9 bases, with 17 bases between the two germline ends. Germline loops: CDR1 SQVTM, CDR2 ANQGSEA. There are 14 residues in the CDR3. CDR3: CSVEPDLRRGEQFF. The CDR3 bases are TGCAGCGTTGAACCGGATTTACGACGCGGTGAGCAGTTCTTC.

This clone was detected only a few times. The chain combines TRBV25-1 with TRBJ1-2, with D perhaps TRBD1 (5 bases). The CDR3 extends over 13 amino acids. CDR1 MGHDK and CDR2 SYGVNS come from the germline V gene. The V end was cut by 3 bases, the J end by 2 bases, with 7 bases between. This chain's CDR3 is CASSDPGNYGYTF. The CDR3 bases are TGTGCCAGCAGTGATCCAGGGAACTATGGCTACACCTTC.

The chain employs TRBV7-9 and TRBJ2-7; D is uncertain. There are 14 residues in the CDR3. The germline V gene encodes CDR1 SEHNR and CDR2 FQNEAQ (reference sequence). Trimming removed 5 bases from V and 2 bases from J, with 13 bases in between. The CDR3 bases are TGTGCCAGCAGCACATTCAACCCCCCCTACGAGCAGTACTTC. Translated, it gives CASSTFNPPYEQYF.

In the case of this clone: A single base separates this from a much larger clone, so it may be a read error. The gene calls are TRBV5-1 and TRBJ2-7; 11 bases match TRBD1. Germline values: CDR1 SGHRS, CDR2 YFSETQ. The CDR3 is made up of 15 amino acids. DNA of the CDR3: TGCACCAGCAGCTCATCCGGGACAGGGGGCTACGAGCAGTACTTC. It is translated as CTSSSSGTGGYEQYF.